The text below deals with one T cell receptor beta chain. Its matching antigen is unknown. The data stem from a study of CD8+ T cells in alopecia areata. General observations from the study: Relative to mice, TCR sharing across patients was less clear, a difference possibly HLA-related.

The sequencing template was cDNA reverse transcribed from extracted RNA. Profiled with immunoSEQ multiplex PCR; TCRdb holds only in-frame clones, not every one. The table includes a few hundred thousand clones, about 61% detected once. V shed 5 bases and J 0 bases; nucleotides not matched to a gene: 3. The CDR3 has 13 residues. CDR1 and CDR2 from the germline V gene are SQVTM and ANQGSEA. Input material: CD8+ T cells sorted from blood. The V call is TRBV29-1, the J call TRBJ1-1; 7 bases match TRBD1. The source is a human donor in good health. In nucleotides, the CDR3 is TGCAGCGTTCTACAGGGGATGAACACTGAAGCTTTCTTT. Translating gives CSVLQGMNTEAFF.